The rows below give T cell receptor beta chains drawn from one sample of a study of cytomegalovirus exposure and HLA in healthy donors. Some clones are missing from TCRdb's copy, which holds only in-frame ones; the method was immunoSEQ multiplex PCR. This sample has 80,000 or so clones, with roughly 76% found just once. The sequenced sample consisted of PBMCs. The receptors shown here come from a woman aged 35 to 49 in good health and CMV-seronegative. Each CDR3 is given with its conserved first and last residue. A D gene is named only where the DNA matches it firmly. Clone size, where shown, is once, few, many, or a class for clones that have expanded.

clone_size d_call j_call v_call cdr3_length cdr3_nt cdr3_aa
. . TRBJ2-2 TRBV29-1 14 TGCAGCGTTGACGGGGGGCGCAGAACCGGGGAGCTGTTTTTT CSVDGGRRTGELFF
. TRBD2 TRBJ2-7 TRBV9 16 TGTGCCAGCAGCGTAGGGTGGGCTAGCGGAACCTACGAGCAGTACTTC CASSVGWASGTYEQYF
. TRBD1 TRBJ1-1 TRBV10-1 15 TGCGCCAGCTCGGAGAGGGCCTGGGACAGCACTGAAGCTTTCTTT CASSERAWDSTEAFF
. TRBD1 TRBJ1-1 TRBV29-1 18 TGCAGCGCCCGGACAGGGCTGAGTTCTGGTTTTATGAACACTGAAGCTTTCTTT CSARTGLSSGFMNTEAFF
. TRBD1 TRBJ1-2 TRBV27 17 TGTGCCAGCAGTTTAGATGTCGGGACAGGGGAACTCTATGGCTACACCTTC CASSLDVGTGELYGYTF
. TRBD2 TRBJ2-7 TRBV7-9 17 TGTGCCAGCAGCTTAGACCCGGGACTAGCGGGTGTCTACGAGCAGTACTTC CASSLDPGLAGVYEQYF
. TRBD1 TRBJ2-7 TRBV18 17 TGTGCCAGCTCACCTGCGTCCCATCCGGGACAGAATTACGAGCAGTACTTC CASSPASHPGQNYEQYF
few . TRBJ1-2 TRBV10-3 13 TGTGCCATCCAACCCGACAGGCAATATGGCTACACCTTC CAIQPDRQYGYTF
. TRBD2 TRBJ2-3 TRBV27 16 TGTGCCAGCAGTCCGCGGACTAGCGGGAGTTTAGATACGCAGTATTTT CASSPRTSGSLDTQYF
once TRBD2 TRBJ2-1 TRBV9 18 TGTGCCAGCAGCGCAGTCTCTCGACTAGCGGGGACCCACAATGAGCAGTTCTTC CASSAVSRLAGTHNEQFF
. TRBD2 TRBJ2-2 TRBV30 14 TGTGCCGGAAAGGGAGGGACGTACACCGGGGAGCTGTTTTTT CAGKGGTYTGELFF
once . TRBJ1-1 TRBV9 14 TGTGCCAGCAGCCCAATGTCGAGGGACACTGAAGCTTTCTTT CASSPMSRDTEAFF
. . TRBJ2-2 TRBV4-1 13 TGCGCCAGCAGCCAAGATCTGGCAGGGGAGCTGTTTTTT CASSQDLAGELFF
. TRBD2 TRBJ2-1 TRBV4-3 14 TGCGCCAGCAGCCTAGGACTAGCGGGAGGTGAGCAGTTCTTC CASSLGLAGGEQFF
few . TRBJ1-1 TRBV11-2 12 TGTGCCAGCAGCTTAGTAGGTGGGAGAGCTTTCTTT CASSLVGGRAFF
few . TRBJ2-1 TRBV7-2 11 TGTGCCAGCAGCTCTTTGACTCAGCAGTTCTTC CASSSLTQQFF
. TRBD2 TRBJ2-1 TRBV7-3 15 TGTGCCAGCAGTCGGGGGGGGCGAGGGATCCGTGAGCAGTTCTTC CASSRGGRGIREQFF